The T cell receptor (beta chain) described here comes from a study of control samples from healthy donors and cancer patients. Assay: immunoSEQ multiplex PCR; the TCRdb copy retains only in-frame clones and omits some. The sample consists of about 130,000 clones, around 92% of them appearing once. CDR3 length equals 15 residues. V dropped 4 bases and J dropped 8 bases, with 17 bases sitting between them. CDR1 MNHEY and CDR2 SMNVEV come from the germline V gene (reference sequence). The receptor's source is a woman in her forties or fifties in good health. The V and J genes are TRBV27 and TRBJ1-4; tentative D call: TRBD1 (5 bases). Sequencing was done on a sample of blood. Here the CDR3 reads CASSSTGGKLEKLFF. The DNA for the CDR3 is TGTGCCAGCAGTTCGACGGGGGGGAAATTGGAAAAACTGTTTTTT.